This is a list of T cell receptor beta chains from one sample in a study of cytomegalovirus exposure and HLA in healthy donors. The assay was immunoSEQ multiplex PCR, and TCRdb's table has in-frame clones only and misses some. Of about 160,000 clones listed, roughly 95% are singletons. The sequenced sample was PBMCs. All receptors come from a woman aged 18-29 years in good health and CMV-seronegative. Both conserved end residues are part of each CDR3. Fields, in order: V gene, CDR3 length, clone size, J gene, D gene, CDR3 protein, CDR3 DNA. A D gene is named only where the DNA matches it firmly. Expanded clones are given a class, and other clones once, few, many or no size at all.

V: TRBV5-4
length: 16
size: NA
J: TRBJ2-5
D: TRBD2
CDR3: CASSFGLAGVLETQYF
DNA: TGTGCCAGCAGCTTTGGACTAGCGGGGGTTCTTGAGACCCAGTACTTC

V: TRBV9
length: 17
size: NA
J: TRBJ2-3
D: TRBD2
CDR3: CASSVNPSGGSTDTQYF
DNA: TGTGCCAGCAGCGTGAATCCCAGCGGGGGGAGCACAGATACGCAGTATTTT

V: TRBV4-2
length: 16
size: NA
J: TRBJ2-3
D: NA
CDR3: CASSQDYAGRTDTQYF
DNA: TGTGCCAGCAGCCAAGATTACGCGGGGCGCACAGATACGCAGTATTTT

V: TRBV5-1
length: 14
size: once
J: TRBJ2-1
D: TRBD1
CDR3: CASSWTGGLNEQFF
DNA: TGCGCCAGCAGTTGGACAGGGGGCTTAAATGAGCAGTTCTTC

V: TRBV19
length: 17
size: NA
J: TRBJ1-5
D: NA
CDR3: CASRPLGGQGSNQPQHF
DNA: TGTGCCAGTAGACCCTTAGGGGGTCAGGGTAGCAATCAGCCCCAGCATTTT

V: TRBV7-9
length: 15
size: NA
J: TRBJ2-1
D: TRBD1
CDR3: CASSSRQGPYNEQFF
DNA: TGTGCCAGCAGCTCCCGACAGGGGCCCTACAATGAGCAGTTCTTC

V: TRBV5-1
length: 14
size: NA
J: TRBJ2-7
D: NA
CDR3: CASRRQPGVGEQYF
DNA: TGCGCCAGCAGACGACAACCAGGGGTGGGCGAGCAGTACTTC

V: TRBV18
length: 15
size: few
J: TRBJ1-4
D: NA
CDR3: CASSPTGLSREKLFF
DNA: TGTGCCAGCTCACCAACAGGGCTGAGTCGTGAAAAACTGTTTTTT

V: TRBV6-5
length: 15
size: NA
J: TRBJ1-2
D: NA
CDR3: CASSVHPRGNYGYTF
DNA: TGTGCCAGCAGCGTCCATCCGAGGGGGAACTATGGCTACACCTTC

V: TRBV7-9
length: 12
size: NA
J: TRBJ2-7
D: NA
CDR3: CASSFSGYEQYF
DNA: TGTGCCAGCAGCTTCAGCGGCTACGAGCAGTACTTC

V: TRBV2
length: 15
size: once
J: TRBJ1-6
D: NA
CDR3: CASRALDTGHSPLHF
DNA: TGTGCCAGCAGGGCCCTGGACACCGGGCATTCACCCCTCCACTTT

V: TRBV7-6
length: 14
size: NA
J: TRBJ2-7
D: NA
CDR3: CASSLAPGIYEQYF
DNA: TGTGCCAGCAGCTTAGCTCCGGGAATTTACGAGCAGTACTTC

V: TRBV7-2
length: 15
size: NA
J: TRBJ2-7
D: TRBD2
CDR3: CASSLVGGARAEQYF
DNA: TGTGCCAGCAGCTTAGTCGGGGGGGCGCGAGCCGAGCAGTACTTC

V: TRBV7-2
length: 17
size: NA
J: TRBJ2-7
D: NA
CDR3: CASSPLVGSFSSYEQYF
DNA: TGTGCCAGCAGCCCCCTAGTAGGATCATTTAGCTCCTACGAGCAGTACTTC

V: TRBV2
length: 13
size: NA
J: TRBJ1-4
D: NA
CDR3: CAVGGGLNEKLFF
DNA: TGTGCCGTGGGGGGGGGCCTTAATGAAAAACTGTTTTTT

V: TRBV9
length: 15
size: NA
J: TRBJ1-6
D: TRBD1
CDR3: CASSVRDRGLSPLHF
DNA: TGTGCCAGCAGCGTACGGGACAGGGGGCTGTCACCCCTCCACTTT

V: TRBV29-1
length: 12
size: NA
J: TRBJ2-5
D: NA
CDR3: CSAQGHQETQYF
DNA: TGCAGCGCCCAGGGACATCAAGAGACCCAGTACTTC

V: TRBV18
length: 16
size: NA
J: TRBJ2-5
D: NA
CDR3: CASSPALYSQQETQYF
DNA: TGTGCCAGCTCACCAGCCCTTTATTCACAGCAAGAGACCCAGTACTTC

V: TRBV2
length: 14
size: NA
J: TRBJ2-3
D: NA
CDR3: CASSESDGTDTQYF
DNA: TGTGCCAGCAGTGAGAGCGATGGCACAGATACGCAGTATTTT

V: TRBV5-6
length: 15
size: NA
J: TRBJ1-6
D: TRBD1
CDR3: CASSSGQVTNSPLHF
DNA: TGTGCCAGCAGTTCGGGACAGGTTACGAATTCACCCCTCCACTTT

V: TRBV27
length: 15
size: NA
J: TRBJ2-1
D: NA
CDR3: CASSLYGVSYNEQFF
DNA: TGTGCCAGCAGTTTATACGGGGTCTCCTACAATGAGCAGTTCTTC

V: TRBV7-6
length: 17
size: NA
J: TRBJ2-1
D: TRBD2
CDR3: CASSLGPGSGGINEQFF
DNA: TGTGCCAGCAGCTTAGGGCCAGGTAGCGGGGGGATCAATGAGCAGTTCTTC

V: TRBV11-2
length: 15
size: NA
J: TRBJ2-1
D: TRBD2
CDR3: CASSLRLADYNEQFF
DNA: TGTGCCAGCAGCTTAAGACTAGCGGATTACAATGAGCAGTTCTTC